This TCR beta chain stems from a study of T cells in Graves' hyperthyroidism and ophthalmopathy. This clonotype was detected ten times or more. V was clipped by 0 bases and J by 6 bases, with 11 bases between them. The CDR3 sequence is 14 residues long. The germline gives CDR1 SGHAT, CDR2 FQNNGV. Researchers amplified the TCR beta CDR3 regions from RNA transcripts. During a first-round RT-PCR of the TCR CDR3, the HTBI primer set was used. In TCRdb, the multiplex PCR reads were re-called with MiXCR into one record per CDR3 protein. Of more than 650,000 distinct CDR3 sequences listed, around 13% were seen once; the top ten hold roughly 10%.

V is TRBV11-2 and J is TRBJ1-2; tentatively, D is TRBD1 (5 bases). Sequencing was done on a sample of blood. The clonotype was recovered from a woman between 18 and 29 years old with Graves' hyperthyroidism. For the CDR3, the DNA is TGTGCCAGCAGCTTAGACAGGGTGATGGATGGCTACACCTTC. Its protein is CASSLDRVMDGYTF.